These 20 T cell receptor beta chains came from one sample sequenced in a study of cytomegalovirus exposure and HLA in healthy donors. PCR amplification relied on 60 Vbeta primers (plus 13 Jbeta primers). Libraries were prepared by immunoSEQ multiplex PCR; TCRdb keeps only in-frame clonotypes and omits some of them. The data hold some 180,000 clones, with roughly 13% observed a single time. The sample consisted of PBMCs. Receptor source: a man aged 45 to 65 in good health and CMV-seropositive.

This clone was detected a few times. CDR3 amino acids: CASSFRDRGLSPLHF. CDR3 DNA: TGTGCCAGCAGCTTCCGGGACAGGGGGCTTTCACCCCTCCACTTT. The chain uses TRBV5-4 and TRBJ1-6; 12 nucleotides agree with TRBD1. The germline CDR1 and CDR2 sequences are SGHNT and YYREEE (reference sequence). The CDR3 runs to 15 residues. V shed 2 bases and J 9 bases; nucleotides not matched to a gene: 3.

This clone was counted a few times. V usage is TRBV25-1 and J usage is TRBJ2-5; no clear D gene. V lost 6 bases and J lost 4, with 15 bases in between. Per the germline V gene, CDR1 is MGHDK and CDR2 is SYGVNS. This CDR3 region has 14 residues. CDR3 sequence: CASREPGSSETQYF. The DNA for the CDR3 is TGTGCCAGCAGAGAACCCGGGTCCTCAGAGACCCAGTACTTC.

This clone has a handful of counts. The CDR3: CASWSTDSGANVLTF. Written as DNA, the CDR3 is TGTGCCAGCTGGTCGACAGACTCTGGGGCCAACGTCCTGACTTTC. The gene calls are TRBV5-4 and TRBJ2-6, with a tentative D call TRBD1 (5 bases). The ends were cut back, 7 bases at V and 0 bases at J, with 11 bases in the middle. Germline CDR1 SGHNT, CDR2 YYREEE (reference sequence). CDR3 size: 15 residues.

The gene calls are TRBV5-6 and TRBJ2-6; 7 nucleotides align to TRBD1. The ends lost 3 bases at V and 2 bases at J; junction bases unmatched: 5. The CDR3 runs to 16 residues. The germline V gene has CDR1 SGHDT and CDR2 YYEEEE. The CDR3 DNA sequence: TGTGCCAGCAGCTCAGACAGGGCCCCTGGGGCCAACGTCCTGACTTTC. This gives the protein CASSSDRAPGANVLTF. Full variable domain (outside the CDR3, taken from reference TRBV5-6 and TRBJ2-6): DAGVTQSPTHLIKTRGQQVTLRCSPKSGHDTVSWYQQALGQGPQFIFQYYEEEERQRGNFPDRFSGHQFPNYSSELNVNALLLGDSALYLCASSSDRAPGANVLTFGAGSRLTVL.

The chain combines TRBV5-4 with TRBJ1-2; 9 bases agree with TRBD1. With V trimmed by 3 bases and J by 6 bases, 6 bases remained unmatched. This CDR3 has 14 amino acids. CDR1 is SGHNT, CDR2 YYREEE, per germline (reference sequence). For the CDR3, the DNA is TGTGCCAGCAGCTCTCGGACAGGGGCGGATGGCTACACCTTC. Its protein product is CASSSRTGADGYTF.

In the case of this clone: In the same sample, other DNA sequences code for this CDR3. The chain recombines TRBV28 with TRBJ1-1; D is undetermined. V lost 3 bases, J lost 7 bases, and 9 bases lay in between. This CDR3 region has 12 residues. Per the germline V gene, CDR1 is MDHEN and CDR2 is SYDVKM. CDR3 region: CASSFRYGEAFF. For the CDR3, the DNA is TGTGCCAGCAGTTTCAGGTACGGTGAAGCTTTCTTT.

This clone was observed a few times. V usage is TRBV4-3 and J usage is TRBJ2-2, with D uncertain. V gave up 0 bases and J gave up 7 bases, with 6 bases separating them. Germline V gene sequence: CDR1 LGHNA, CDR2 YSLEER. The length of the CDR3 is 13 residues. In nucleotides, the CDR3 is TGCGCCAGCAGCCAAGATCCCGGCGGGGAGCTGTTTTTT. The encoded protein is CASSQDPGGELFF.

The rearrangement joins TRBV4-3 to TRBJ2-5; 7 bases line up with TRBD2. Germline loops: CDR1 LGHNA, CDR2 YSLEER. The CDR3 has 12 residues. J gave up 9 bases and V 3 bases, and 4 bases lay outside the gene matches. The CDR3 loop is CASSQAAGAQYF. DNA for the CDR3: TGCGCCAGCAGCCAGGCCGCGGGGGCCCAGTACTTC.

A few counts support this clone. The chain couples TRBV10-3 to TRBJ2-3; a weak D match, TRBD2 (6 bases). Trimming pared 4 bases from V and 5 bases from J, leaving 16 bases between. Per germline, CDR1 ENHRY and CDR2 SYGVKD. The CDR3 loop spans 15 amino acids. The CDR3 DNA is TGTGCCATCAGTGCATACGAGGAGGAGGGAGATACGCAGTATTTT. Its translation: CAISAYEEEGDTQYF.

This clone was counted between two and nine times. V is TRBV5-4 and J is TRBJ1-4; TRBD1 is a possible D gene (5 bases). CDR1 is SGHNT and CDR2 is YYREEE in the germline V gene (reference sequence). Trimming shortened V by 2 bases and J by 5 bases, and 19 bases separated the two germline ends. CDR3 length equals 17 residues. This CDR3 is CASSLKSQGPGNEKLFF. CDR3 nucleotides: TGTGCCAGCAGCTTAAAAAGCCAGGGTCCCGGGAATGAAAAACTGTTTTTT.

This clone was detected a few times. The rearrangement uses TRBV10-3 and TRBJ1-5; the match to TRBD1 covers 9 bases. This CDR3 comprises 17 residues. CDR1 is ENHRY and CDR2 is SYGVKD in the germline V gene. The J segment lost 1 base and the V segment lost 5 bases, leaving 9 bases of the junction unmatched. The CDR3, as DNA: TGTGCCATCAGTCGTACAGGGGGCGCGGGGAGCAATCAGCCCCAGCATTTT. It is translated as CAISRTGGAGSNQPQHF.

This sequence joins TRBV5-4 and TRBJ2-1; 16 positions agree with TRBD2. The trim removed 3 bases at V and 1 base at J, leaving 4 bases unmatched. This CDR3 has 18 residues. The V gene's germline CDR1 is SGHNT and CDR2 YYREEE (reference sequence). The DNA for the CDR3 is TGTGCCAGCAGCTGGGGACTAGCGGGGGGGCGGTCCTACAATGAGCAGTTCTTC. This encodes CASSWGLAGGRSYNEQFF.

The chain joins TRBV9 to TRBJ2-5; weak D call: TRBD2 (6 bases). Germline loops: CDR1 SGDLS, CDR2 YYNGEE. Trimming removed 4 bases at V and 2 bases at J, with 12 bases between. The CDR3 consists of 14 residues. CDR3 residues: CASSQSGRQETQYF. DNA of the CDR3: TGTGCCAGCAGCCAAAGCGGGCGTCAAGAGACCCAGTACTTC.

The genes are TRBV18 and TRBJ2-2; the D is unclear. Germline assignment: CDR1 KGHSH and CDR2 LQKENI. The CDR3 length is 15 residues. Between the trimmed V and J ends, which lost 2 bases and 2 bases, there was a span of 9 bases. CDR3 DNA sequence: TGTGCCAGCTCACCAATTGACTCCAACACCGGGGAGCTGTTTTTT. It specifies CASSPIDSNTGELFF.

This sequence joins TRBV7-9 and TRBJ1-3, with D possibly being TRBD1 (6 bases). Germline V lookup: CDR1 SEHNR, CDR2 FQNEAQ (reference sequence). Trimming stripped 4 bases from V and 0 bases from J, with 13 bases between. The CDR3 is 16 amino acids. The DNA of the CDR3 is TGTGCCAGCAGCTCACCCGGGACATCCTCTGGAAACACCATATATTTT. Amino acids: CASSSPGTSSGNTIYF.

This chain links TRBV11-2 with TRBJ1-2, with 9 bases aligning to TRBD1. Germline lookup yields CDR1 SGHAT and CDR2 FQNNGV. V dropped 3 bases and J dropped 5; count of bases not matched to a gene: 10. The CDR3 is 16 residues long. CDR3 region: CASSFDRGKGLYGYTF. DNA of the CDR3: TGTGCCAGCAGCTTCGACAGGGGGAAGGGGTTGTATGGCTACACCTTC.

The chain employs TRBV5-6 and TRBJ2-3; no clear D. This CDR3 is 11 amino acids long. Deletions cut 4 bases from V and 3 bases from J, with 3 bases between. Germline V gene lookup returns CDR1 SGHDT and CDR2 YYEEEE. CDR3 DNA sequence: TGTGCCAGCAGCCGTACAGATACGCAGTATTTT. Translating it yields CASSRTDTQYF.

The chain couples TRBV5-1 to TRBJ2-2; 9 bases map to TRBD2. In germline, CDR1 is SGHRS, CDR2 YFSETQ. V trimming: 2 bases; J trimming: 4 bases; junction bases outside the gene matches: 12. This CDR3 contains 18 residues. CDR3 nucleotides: TGCGCCAGCAGCTTTTACTTGATGGGACTAGCCCCCACCGGGGAGCTGTTTTTT. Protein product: CASSFYLMGLAPTGELFF.

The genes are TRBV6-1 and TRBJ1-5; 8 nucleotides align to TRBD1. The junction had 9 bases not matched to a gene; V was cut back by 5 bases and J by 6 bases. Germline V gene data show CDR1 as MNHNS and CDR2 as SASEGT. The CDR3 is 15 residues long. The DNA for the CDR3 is TGTGCCAGCAGTCGACGGGACAGGAGAGGTCAGCCCCAGCATTTT. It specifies CASSRRDRRGQPQHF.

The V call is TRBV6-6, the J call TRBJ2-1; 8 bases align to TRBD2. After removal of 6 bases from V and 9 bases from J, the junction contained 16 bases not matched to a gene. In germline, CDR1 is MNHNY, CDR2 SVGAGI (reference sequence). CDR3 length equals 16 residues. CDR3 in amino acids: CASSLTRTSTVGEQFF. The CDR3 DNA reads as TGTGCCAGCAGCCTCACGCGGACTAGCACGGTCGGTGAGCAGTTCTTC.